These 24 T cell receptor beta chains share one sample of origin, sequenced in a study of blood T cell repertoires in COVID-19. Assay used: immunoSEQ multiplex PCR; TCRdb lists only in-frame clones, some missing. Of approximately 300,000 clones in the sample, just under 90% are singletons; the top ten hold over 3.5%. The sample taken for sequencing was peripheral blood. These receptors originate from a woman aged 40 to 50 with acute or convalescent COVID-19.

The chain combines TRBV27 with TRBJ1-1; 9 positions agree with TRBD1. With V trimmed by 6 bases and J by 5 bases, 7 bases remained unmatched. The length of the CDR3 is 14 residues. Germline V CDR1 and CDR2: MNHEY, SMNVEV (reference sequence). The CDR3 region has the DNA TGTGCCAGCAGAACCGACAGGGGGGAAACTGAAGCTTTCTTT. Amino acid sequence: CASRTDRGETEAFF.

This chain uses TRBV2 with TRBJ2-3, with 9 positions matching TRBD2. V gave up 3 bases and J gave up 2 bases; unmatched junction bases: 6. This CDR3 is 16 amino acids long. Germline V gene data show CDR1 as SNHLY and CDR2 as FYNNEI. The CDR3: CASSEDSGGVTDTQYF. CDR3 nucleotide sequence: TGTGCCAGCAGTGAGGATAGCGGGGGAGTCACAGATACGCAGTATTTT.

Here the CDR3 DNA reads TGCGCCAGCAGCTTGTCAGGGGGGAATGAAAAACTGTTTTTT. Residues: CASSLSGGNEKLFF. The rearrangement links TRBV5-1 to TRBJ1-4; 7 bases are a match to TRBD1. CDR1 is SGHRS, CDR2 YFSETQ, per germline. The V and J ends lost 1 base and 5 bases, in that order; junction bases with no gene match: 2. CDR3 length: 14 residues.

The chain has TRBV5-1 and TRBJ1-1; D unclear. CDR1 and CDR2 (germline): SGHRS, YFSETQ. This CDR3 region has 11 residues. Trimming stripped 4 bases from V and 11 bases from J, with 12 bases between. CDR3 nucleotide sequence: TGCGCCAGCAGCACCGGGGAGGCGGCTTTCTTT. The encoded protein is CASSTGEAAFF.

This clone was found many times. V and J are TRBV15 and TRBJ1-4, with TRBD1 matching over 10 bases. The germline gives CDR1 LNHNV, CDR2 YYDKDF (reference sequence). J was trimmed by 4 bases and V by 9 bases; bases with no gene match: 8. The CDR3 is 15 residues long. The CDR3 nucleotides read TGTGCCACGGGGACAGGGGAAAGAATTAATGAAAAACTGTTTTTT. Translation: CATGTGERINEKLFF. Filled out from reference TRBV15 and TRBJ1-4, the complete variable domain reads DAMVIQNPRYQVTQFGKPVTLSCSQTLNHNVMYWYQQKSSQAPKLLFHYYDKDFNNEADTPDNFQSRRPNTSFCFLDIRSPGLGDTAMYLCATGTGERINEKLFFGSGTQLSVL.

The V gene is TRBV12-3 or TRBV12-4, the J gene TRBJ1-5; a weak D match, TRBD1 (6 bases). V gave up 3 bases and J gave up 11 bases, with 8 bases separating them. This CDR3 is 11 amino acids long. The CDR3 is CASSLTGAQHF. CDR3 nucleotide sequence: TGTGCCAGCAGTTTGACAGGTGCCCAGCATTTT.

The genes are TRBV19 and TRBJ1-5; 7 nucleotides line up with TRBD1. The trim removed 6 bases at V and 6 bases at J, leaving 14 bases unmatched. CDR1 is LNHDA, CDR2 SQIVND, per germline (reference sequence). This CDR3 spans 16 amino acids. CDR3 nucleotides: TGTGCCAGTAGGAAGGGGGTTGACAGGGTCCTTCAGCCCCAGCATTTT. Amino acid sequence: CASRKGVDRVLQPQHF.

CDR3 sequence reads: CASTRAGAGGEQYV. In nucleotides, the CDR3 is TGTGCCAGCACCCGAGCGGGGGCTGGTGGCGAGCAGTACGTC. This sequence joins TRBV6-5 and TRBJ2-7; 8 nucleotides match TRBD2. V lost 7 bases to trimming and J lost 6 bases; unmatched junction nucleotides: 11. CDR1 MNHEY and CDR2 SVGAGI come from the germline V gene. This CDR3 comprises 14 residues.

The chain recombines TRBV25-1 with TRBJ2-2; the D gene is possibly TRBD1 (6 bases). Germline CDR1 MGHDK, CDR2 SYGVNS. The V and J ends lost 7 bases and 1 base respectively, with 19 bases between them. The CDR3 is 17 residues long. DNA of the CDR3: TGTGCCAGCACTCCTGCAGGGGTGCAATTGAACACCGGGGAGCTGTTTTTT. As protein: CASTPAGVQLNTGELFF.

This chain joins TRBV28 and TRBJ1-4; D is possibly TRBD1 (5 bases). Trimming pared 3 bases from V and 7 bases from J, leaving 12 bases between. The germline V gene has CDR1 MDHEN and CDR2 SYDVKM. The CDR3 spans 14 residues. As DNA, the CDR3 is TGTGCCAGCAGTTTGGAGGGGAGGGTTGAAAAACTGTTTTTT. Protein product: CASSLEGRVEKLFF.

V and J are TRBV19 and TRBJ2-5; 8 bases map to TRBD1. The CDR3 loop spans 13 amino acids. V shed 3 bases, J shed 5 bases, and the junction held 2 bases outside the gene matches. Germline loops: CDR1 LNHDA, CDR2 SQIVND (reference sequence). The CDR3 DNA is TGTGCCAGTAGTATTAACAGGGGGGAGACCCAGTACTTC. Its translation is CASSINRGETQYF.

The chain links TRBV3-1 (or the pseudogene TRBV3-2) to TRBJ1-5, with 7 bases lining up with TRBD1. Germline V lookup: CDR1 LGHDT, CDR2 YNNKEL (reference sequence). J gave up 5 bases and V 5 bases, and 9 bases lay outside the gene matches. The CDR3 is made up of 15 amino acids. The CDR3 sequence: CASSSTGASDQPQHF. The CDR3 coding sequence is TGTGCCAGCAGCTCTACAGGGGCCTCAGATCAGCCCCAGCATTTT.

V usage is TRBV11-3 and J usage is TRBJ2-7, with TRBD2 identical over 9 bases. Germline V gene data show CDR1 as SGHNT and CDR2 as YENEEA. The V gene end was trimmed by 1 base and the J gene end by 3 bases; junction bases not matched to a gene: 13. This CDR3 has 18 residues. The chain's CDR3 is CASSLVEGYSGGVYEQYV. In DNA form, the CDR3 reads TGTGCCAGCAGCTTAGTTGAGGGATATAGCGGGGGAGTCTACGAGCAGTACGTC.

The rearrangement links TRBV19 to TRBJ1-2, with 8 bases lining up with TRBD1. J gave up 5 bases and V 5 bases, and 4 bases lay outside the gene matches. The germline CDR1 and CDR2 sequences are LNHDA and SQIVND (reference sequence). CDR3 length: 13 amino acids. This CDR3 is CASSGGTGYGYTF. DNA for the CDR3: TGTGCCAGTAGTGGCGGGACAGGATATGGCTACACCTTC.

The rearrangement links TRBV5-1 to TRBJ1-2; 11 nucleotides align to TRBD1. The CDR3 covers 13 residues. The V segment lost 5 bases and the J segment 6 bases; nucleotides outside the gene matches: 3. CDR1 and CDR2 (germline): SGHRS, YFSETQ. The CDR3 region has the DNA TGCGCCAGCAGGAGGACAGGGGGCGATGGCTACACCTTC. The encoded protein is CASRRTGGDGYTF. Combining the CDR3 with reference TRBV5-1 and TRBJ1-2 gives the whole variable domain KAGVTQTPRYLIKTRGQQVTLSCSPISGHRSVSWYQQTPGQGLQFLFEYFSETQRNKGNFPGRFSGRQFSNSRSEMNVSTLELGDSALYLCASRRTGGDGYTFGSGTRLTVV.

This clone was detected a few times. The rearrangement uses TRBV4-2 and TRBJ1-3, with D unresolved. The CDR3 has 15 residues. V lost 1 base and J lost 2, with 9 bases in between. Germline V gene data show CDR1 as LGHNA and CDR2 as YNFKEQ. For the CDR3, the DNA is TGTGCCAGCAGCCAAGTTGGCGGGGCTGGAAACACCATATATTTT. Protein sequence: CASSQVGGAGNTIYF.

The J gene is TRBJ2-1, the V gene TRBV5-4, with D perhaps matching TRBD1 (5 bases). V lost 4 bases, J lost 1 base, and 12 bases lay in between. CDR3 length equals 15 residues. Germline lookup yields CDR1 SGHNT and CDR2 YYREEE (reference sequence). The CDR3 DNA follows: TGTGCCAGCAGCCTAGACCGGACATCCTACAATGAGCAGTTCTTC. It translates to CASSLDRTSYNEQFF.

This clone occurred a few times. The V and J genes are TRBV6-5 and TRBJ1-5; D uncertain. V lost 2 bases and J lost 2, with 10 bases in between. In germline, CDR1 is MNHEY, CDR2 SVGAGI. This CDR3 region has 15 residues. CDR3 sequence (DNA): TGTGCCAGCAGTTACGGGTCAGAGGGCAATCAGCCCCAGCATTTT. Translation: CASSYGSEGNQPQHF.

The CDR3 protein is CASSLAPETGGYTF. The CDR3 DNA follows: TGCGCCAGCAGCTTAGCCCCCGAAACAGGGGGCTACACCTTC. The chain has TRBV5-1 and TRBJ1-2; maybe TRBD1 (6 bases). The V end was cut by 2 bases, the J end by 8 bases, with 16 bases between. Germline V gives CDR1 SGHRS, CDR2 YFSETQ. The CDR3 is made up of 14 amino acids.

This clone appeared a single time. The chain links TRBV18 to TRBJ1-2; D is undetermined. Germline CDR1 and CDR2: KGHSH and LQKENI. V was cut by 2 bases and J by 8 bases, with 12 bases left in between. The CDR3 sequence is 13 residues long. Here the CDR3 DNA reads TGTGCCAGCTCACCAGATCCGAGGTTGGGCTACACCTTC. It yields the protein CASSPDPRLGYTF.

This chain connects TRBV10-1 to TRBJ2-1; 7 bases line up with TRBD1. The CDR3 contains 16 residues. The germline gives CDR1 WNHNN, CDR2 SYGVQD (reference sequence). V lost 1 base, J lost 5 bases, and 8 bases stayed unmatched. The CDR3 region is CASSEYRGLGDNEQFF. In nucleotides, the CDR3 is TGCGCCAGCAGTGAGTACAGGGGCCTCGGGGACAATGAGCAGTTCTTC.

The rearrangement uses TRBV2 and TRBJ1-5; D unresolved. Between the trimmed V and J ends, which lost 0 bases and 6 bases, there was a span of 9 bases. CDR3 length: 14 amino acids. The germline V gene has CDR1 SNHLY and CDR2 FYNNEI. CDR3 DNA sequence: TGTGCCAGCAGTGAAGCGGGAGAGCTTCAGCCCCAGCATTTT. Its translation: CASSEAGELQPQHF.

The chain combines TRBV6-2 or TRBV6-3 with TRBJ2-7, with 7 bases aligning to TRBD1. CDR1 is MNHEY, CDR2 SVGEGT, per germline. This CDR3 region has 13 residues. With V trimmed by 2 bases and J by 6 bases, 4 bases remained unmatched. The chain's CDR3 is CASSYLGGSEQYV. In DNA, the CDR3 is TGTGCCAGCAGTTACCTAGGGGGCAGCGAGCAGTACGTC.

The chain carries TRBV30 and TRBJ1-2; TRBD1 is a possible D gene (6 bases). The CDR3 contains 13 residues. Trimming stripped 2 bases from V and 7 bases from J, with 14 bases between. Germline loops: CDR1 GTSNPN, CDR2 SVGIG (reference sequence). The CDR3 nucleotides are TGTGCCTGGAGTTGGGGGGGCTTGGGTGGCTACACCTTC. This codes for CAWSWGGLGGYTF.